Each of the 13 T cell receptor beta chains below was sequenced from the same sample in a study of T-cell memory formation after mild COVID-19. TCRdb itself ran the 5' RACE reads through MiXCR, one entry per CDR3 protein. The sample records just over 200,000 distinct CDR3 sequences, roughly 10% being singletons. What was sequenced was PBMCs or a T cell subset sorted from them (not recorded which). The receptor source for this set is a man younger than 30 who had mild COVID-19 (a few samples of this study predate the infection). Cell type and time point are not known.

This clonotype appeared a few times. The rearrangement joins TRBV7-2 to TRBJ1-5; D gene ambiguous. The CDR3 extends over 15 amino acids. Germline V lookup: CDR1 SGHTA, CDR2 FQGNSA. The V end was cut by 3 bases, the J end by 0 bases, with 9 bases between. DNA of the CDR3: TGTGCCAGCAGCTTTAGAACAGCTAGCAATCAGCCCCAGCATTTT. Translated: CASSFRTASNQPQHF. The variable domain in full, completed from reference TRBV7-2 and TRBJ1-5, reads GAGVSQSPSNKVTEKGKDVELRCDPISGHTALYWYRQSLGQGLEFLIYFQGNSAPDKSGLPSDRFSAERTGGSVSTLTIQRTQQEDSAVYLCASSFRTASNQPQHFGDGTRLSIL.

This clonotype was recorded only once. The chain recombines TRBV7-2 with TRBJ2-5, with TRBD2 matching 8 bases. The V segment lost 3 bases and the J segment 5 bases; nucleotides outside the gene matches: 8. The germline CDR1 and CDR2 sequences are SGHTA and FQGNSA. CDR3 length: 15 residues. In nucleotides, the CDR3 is TGTGCCAGCAGCTTTAGCGGACTAGCTTTCGAGACCCAGTACTTC. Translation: CASSFSGLAFETQYF.

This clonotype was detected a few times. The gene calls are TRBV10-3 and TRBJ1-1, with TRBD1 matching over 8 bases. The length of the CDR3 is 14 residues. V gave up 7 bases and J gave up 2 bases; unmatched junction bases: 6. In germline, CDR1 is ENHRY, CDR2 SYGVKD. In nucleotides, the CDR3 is TGTGCCATCACAATGACAGGGGATAACACTGAAGCTTTCTTT. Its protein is CAITMTGDNTEAFF.

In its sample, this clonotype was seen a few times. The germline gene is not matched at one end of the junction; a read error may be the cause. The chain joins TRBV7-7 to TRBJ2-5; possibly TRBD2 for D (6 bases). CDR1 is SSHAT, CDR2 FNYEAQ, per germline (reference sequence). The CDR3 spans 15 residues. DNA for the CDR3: TGTGCTAGCAGCTTGGGCGGGACGTATCAAGAGACCCAGTACTTC. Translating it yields CASSLGGTYQETQYF.

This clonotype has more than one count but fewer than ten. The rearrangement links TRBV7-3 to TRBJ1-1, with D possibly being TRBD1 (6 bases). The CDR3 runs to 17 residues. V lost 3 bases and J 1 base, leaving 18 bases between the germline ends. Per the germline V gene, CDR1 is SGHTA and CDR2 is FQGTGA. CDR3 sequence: CASSFPRETGGNTEAFF. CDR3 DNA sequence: TGTGCCAGCAGCTTCCCAAGAGAGACAGGAGGGAACACTGAAGCTTTCTTT.

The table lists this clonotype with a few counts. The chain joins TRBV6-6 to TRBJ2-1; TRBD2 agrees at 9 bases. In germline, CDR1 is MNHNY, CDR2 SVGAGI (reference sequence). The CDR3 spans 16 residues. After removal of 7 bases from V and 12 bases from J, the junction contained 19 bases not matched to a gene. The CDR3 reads CASTLFSGGQPIGQFF. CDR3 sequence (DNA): TGTGCCAGCACCTTATTTAGCGGGGGACAACCCATTGGGCAGTTCTTC.

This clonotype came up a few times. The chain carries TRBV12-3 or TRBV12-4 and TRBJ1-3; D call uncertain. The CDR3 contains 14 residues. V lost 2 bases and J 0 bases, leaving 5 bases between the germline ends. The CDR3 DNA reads TGTGCCAGCAGTTTATGGAGCTCTGGAAACACCATATATTTT. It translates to CASSLWSSGNTIYF.

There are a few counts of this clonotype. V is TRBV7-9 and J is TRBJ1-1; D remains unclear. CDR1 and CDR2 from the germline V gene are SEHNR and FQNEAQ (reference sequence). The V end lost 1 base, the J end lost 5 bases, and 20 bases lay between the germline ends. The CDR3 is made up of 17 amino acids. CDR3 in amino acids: CASSLEFGSRGDTEAFF. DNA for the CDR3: TGTGCCAGCAGCTTAGAATTTGGTTCACGGGGAGATACTGAAGCTTTCTTT.

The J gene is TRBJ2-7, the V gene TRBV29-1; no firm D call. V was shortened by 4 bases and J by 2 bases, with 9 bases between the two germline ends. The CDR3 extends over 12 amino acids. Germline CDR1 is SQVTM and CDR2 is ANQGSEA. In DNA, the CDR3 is TGCAGCGTTGGGGAAACGGCCTACGAGCAGTACTTC. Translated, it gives CSVGETAYEQYF.

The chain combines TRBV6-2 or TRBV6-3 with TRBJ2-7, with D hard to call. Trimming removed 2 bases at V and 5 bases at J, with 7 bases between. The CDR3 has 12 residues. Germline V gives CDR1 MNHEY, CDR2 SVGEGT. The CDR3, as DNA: TGTGCCAGCAGTTACCATTACCACGAGCAGTACTTC. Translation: CASSYHYHEQYF.

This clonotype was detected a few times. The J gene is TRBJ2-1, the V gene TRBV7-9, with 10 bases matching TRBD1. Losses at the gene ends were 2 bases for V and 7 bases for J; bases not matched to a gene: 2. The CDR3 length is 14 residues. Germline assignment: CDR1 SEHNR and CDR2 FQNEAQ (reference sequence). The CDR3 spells CASSLTGQGNEQFF. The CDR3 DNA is TGTGCCAGCAGCTTAACGGGACAGGGGAATGAGCAGTTCTTC.

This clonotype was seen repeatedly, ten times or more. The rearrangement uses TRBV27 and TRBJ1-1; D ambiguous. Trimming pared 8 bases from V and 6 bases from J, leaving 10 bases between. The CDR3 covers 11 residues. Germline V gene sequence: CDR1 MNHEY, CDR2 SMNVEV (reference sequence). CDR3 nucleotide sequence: TGTGCCAGCGGCGCGTCCGCTGAAGCTTTCTTT. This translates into CASGASAEAFF.

CDR3 loop: CASSQEGAGWTDTQYF. The CDR3, as DNA: TGTGCCAGCAGCCAAGAAGGGGCAGGGTGGACAGATACGCAGTATTTT. This chain connects TRBV3-1 to TRBJ2-3, with D possibly matching TRBD1 (5 bases). The CDR3 has 16 residues. Per the germline V gene, CDR1 is LGHDT and CDR2 is YNNKEL (reference sequence). Trimming took 0 bases from V and 3 from J, leaving 13 bases between them.